This T cell receptor (beta chain) was captured in a study of beta chain features in type 1 diabetes. Findings and limits, study-wide: There was a moderate but significant shortening of TCRB CDR3s in all four CD4+ subsets of Type 1 diabetes patients.

cDNA synthesis used the whole RNA isolate, giving expressed TCRB sequences. Only in-frame clones appear in the TCRdb table, and some are missing; sequencing was by immunoSEQ multiplex PCR. The data hold 500,000 to 850,000 clones, with over 11% observed a single time. About this clone: No antigen is known for it.

V gave up 6 bases and J gave up 5 bases, with 17 bases separating them. Germline assignment: CDR1 GTSNPN and CDR2 SVGIG (reference sequence). The CDR3 is 14 residues long. The chain joins TRBV30 to TRBJ2-1; D remains ambiguous. Sequenced sample: naive CD4+ T cells from blood. The TCR comes from a young man with type 1 diabetes. CDR3 sequence: CACMPPNGHNEQFF. CDR3 coding DNA: TGTGCCTGCATGCCTCCCAACGGCCACAATGAGCAGTTCTTC.